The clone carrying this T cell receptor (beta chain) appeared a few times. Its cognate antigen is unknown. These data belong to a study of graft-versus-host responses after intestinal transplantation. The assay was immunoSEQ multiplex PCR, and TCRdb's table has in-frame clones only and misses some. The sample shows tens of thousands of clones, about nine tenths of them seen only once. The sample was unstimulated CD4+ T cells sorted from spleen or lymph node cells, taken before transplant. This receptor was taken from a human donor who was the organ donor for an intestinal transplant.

CDR3 sequence: CASSQERRTGELFF. The CDR3 nucleotides are TGCGCCAGCAGCCAAGAGCGCCGCACCGGGGAGCTGTTTTTT. This rearrangement joins TRBV4-3 to TRBJ2-2; unclear D gene. The CDR3 loop spans 14 amino acids. Germline-derived CDR1 and CDR2 are LGHNA and YSLEER. Trimming took off 0 bases at V and 4 bases at J, with 6 bases between the two ends.